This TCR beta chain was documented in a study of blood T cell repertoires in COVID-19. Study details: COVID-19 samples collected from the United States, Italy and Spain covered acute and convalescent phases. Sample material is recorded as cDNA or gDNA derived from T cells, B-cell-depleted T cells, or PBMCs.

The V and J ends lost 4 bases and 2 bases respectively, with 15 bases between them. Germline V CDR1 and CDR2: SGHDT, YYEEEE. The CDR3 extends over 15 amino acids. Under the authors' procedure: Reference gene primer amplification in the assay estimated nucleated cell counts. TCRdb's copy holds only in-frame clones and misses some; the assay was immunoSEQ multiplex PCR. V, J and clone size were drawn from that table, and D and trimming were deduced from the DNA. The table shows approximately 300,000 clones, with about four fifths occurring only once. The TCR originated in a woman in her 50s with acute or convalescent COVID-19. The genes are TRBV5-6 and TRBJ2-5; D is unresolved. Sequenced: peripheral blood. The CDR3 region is CASSPRVLSQETQYF. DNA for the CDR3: TGTGCCAGCAGCCCCCGGGTCCTTTCTCAAGAGACCCAGTACTTC.